This T cell receptor (beta chain) came from a study of cytomegalovirus exposure and HLA in healthy donors. Study findings and constraints: In a later analysis, at a false discovery rate of 0.05, 16,951 TCR beta sequences matched HLA alleles. In a later analysis, most CMV-associated TCR beta chains appeared HLA-restricted.

In regard to this clone: Its antigen is unidentified.

J gave up 8 bases and V 4 bases, and 7 bases lay outside the gene matches. The CDR3 extends over 15 amino acids. Germline V CDR1 and CDR2: LNHDA, SQIVND (reference sequence). 60 Vbeta and 13 Jbeta primers were used in PCR. The repertoire was sequenced with immunoSEQ multiplex PCR; TCRdb's copy has only in-frame clones and lacks some. The sample consists of 120,000 or so clones, around four fifths of them appearing once. The chain is built from TRBV19 and TRBJ1-6, with 8 bases lining up with TRBD1. The TCR comes from a man aged 25-40 years in good health and CMV-seropositive. Source material: PBMCs. In DNA form, the CDR3 reads TGTGCCAGTAGTAGCGGACAGGGAATTTATTCACCCCTCCACTTT. Protein sequence: CASSSGQGIYSPLHF.